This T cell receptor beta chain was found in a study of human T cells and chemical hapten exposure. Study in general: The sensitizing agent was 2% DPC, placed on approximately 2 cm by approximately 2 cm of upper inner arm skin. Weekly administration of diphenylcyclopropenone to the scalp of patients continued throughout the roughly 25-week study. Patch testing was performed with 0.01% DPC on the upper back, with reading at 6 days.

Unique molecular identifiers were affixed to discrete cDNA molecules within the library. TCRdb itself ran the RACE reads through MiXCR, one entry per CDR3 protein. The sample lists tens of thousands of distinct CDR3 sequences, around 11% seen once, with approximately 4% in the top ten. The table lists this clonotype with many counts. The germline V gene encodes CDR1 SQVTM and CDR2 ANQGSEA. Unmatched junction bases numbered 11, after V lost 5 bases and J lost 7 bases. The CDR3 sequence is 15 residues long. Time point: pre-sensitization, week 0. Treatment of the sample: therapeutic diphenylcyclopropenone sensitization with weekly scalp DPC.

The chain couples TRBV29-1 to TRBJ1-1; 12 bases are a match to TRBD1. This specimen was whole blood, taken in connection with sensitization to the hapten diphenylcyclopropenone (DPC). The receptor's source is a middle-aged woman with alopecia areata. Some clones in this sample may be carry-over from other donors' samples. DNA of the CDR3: TGCAGCGTTCCGGGACAGGGGGCGTTAAGGAATGAAGCTTTCTTT. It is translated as CSVPGQGALRNEAFF.